This TCR beta chain stems from a study of CD8 T cells in Susac syndrome. V lost 4 bases and J lost 7; bases outside the gene matches: 10. This CDR3 has 14 residues. Germline loops: CDR1 SGDLS, CDR2 YYNGEE. In the case of this clonotype: Antigen unknown.

Study findings and constraints: Acknowledgment was made by the study that its TCR sequencing and HLA analysis involved a relatively small number of individuals.

Random hexamers were used to reverse transcribe the RNA input (roughly 0.5 to 1 ug). The immunoSEQ assay covered 54 Vbeta and 13 Jbeta segments for CDR3. A single record per CDR3 protein comes from TCRdb applying MiXCR to the immunoSEQ multiplex PCR reads. The sample lists about 210,000 distinct CDR3 sequences; roughly 95% were seen once. Negative isolation yielded CD8+ and CD4+ T cells; FACS enriched TEMRA cells. What was sequenced was CD4+ T cells from PBMCs. This rearrangement joins TRBV9 to TRBJ1-2; 7 nucleotides align to TRBD1. The source of this sequence is a human donor in good health. The CDR3 bases are TGTGCCAGCAGCCCTTGGGAGGGGGCGGCTGGCTACACCTTC. Translation gives CASSPWEGAAGYTF. Looking up the rest from reference TRBV9 and TRBJ1-2 gives the full variable domain: DSGVTQTPKHLITATGQRVTLRCSPRSGDLSVYWYQQSLDQGLQFLIQYYNGEERAKGNILERFSAQQFPDLHSELNLSSLELGDSALYFCASSPWEGAAGYTFGSGTRLTVV.